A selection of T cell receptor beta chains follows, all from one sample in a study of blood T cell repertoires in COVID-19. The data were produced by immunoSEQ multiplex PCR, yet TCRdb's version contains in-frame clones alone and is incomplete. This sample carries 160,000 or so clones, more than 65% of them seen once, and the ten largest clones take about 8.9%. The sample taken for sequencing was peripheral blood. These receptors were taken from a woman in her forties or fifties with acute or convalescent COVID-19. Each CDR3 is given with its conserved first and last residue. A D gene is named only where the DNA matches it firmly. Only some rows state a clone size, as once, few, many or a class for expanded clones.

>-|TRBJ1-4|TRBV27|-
CASSAWTAGGEKLFF
TGTGCCAGCAGTGCCTGGACAGCCGGCGGTGAAAAACTGTTTTTT
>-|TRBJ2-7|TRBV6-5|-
CASRRDSSGYKQYF
TGTGCCAGCAGGAGAGACAGTTCGGGCTACAAGCAGTACTTC
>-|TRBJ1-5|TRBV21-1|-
CASSKGQSSLQALNQPQHF
TGTGCCAGCAGCAAAGGCCAATCCTCTTTACAGGCCCTCAATCAGCCCCAGCATTTT
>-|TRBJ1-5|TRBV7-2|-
CASSLASTQPQHF
TGTGCCAGCAGCTTAGCTTCGACACAGCCCCAGCATTTT
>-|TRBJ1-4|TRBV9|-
CASSYSGETNEKLFF
TGTGCCAGCAGCTATTCAGGGGAAACTAATGAAAAACTGTTTTTT
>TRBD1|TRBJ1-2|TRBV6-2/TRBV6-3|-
CASSSEGQGFGYTF
TGTGCCAGCAGTTCCGAGGGACAGGGGTTCGGCTACACCTTC
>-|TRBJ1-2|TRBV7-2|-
CASALGGAPYGYTF
TGTGCCAGCGCCCTAGGGGGGGCCCCCTATGGCTACACCTTC
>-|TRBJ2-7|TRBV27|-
CASSLYGGAYEQYF
TGTGCCAGCAGTTTATATGGGGGCGCCTACGAGCAGTACTTC
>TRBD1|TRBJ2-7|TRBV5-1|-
CASSWGQGLIYEQYF
TGCGCCAGCAGCTGGGGACAGGGTCTGATCTACGAGCAGTACTTC
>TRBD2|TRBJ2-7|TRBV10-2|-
CASSELLAGAFNYEQYF
TGCGCCAGCAGCGAATTGCTAGCGGGGGCCTTCAACTACGAGCAGTACTTC
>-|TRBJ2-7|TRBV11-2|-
CASELPRWTDSYEQYF
TGTGCCAGCGAGCTTCCACGTTGGACAGATTCCTACGAGCAGTACTTC
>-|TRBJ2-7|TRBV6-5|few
CASSTLQNSYEQYF
TGTGCCAGCAGCACCTTACAGAACTCCTACGAGCAGTACTTC
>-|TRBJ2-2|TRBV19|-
CASSMRGARRGELFF
TGTGCCAGTAGTATGCGCGGGGCCAGGCGGGGGGAGCTGTTTTTT
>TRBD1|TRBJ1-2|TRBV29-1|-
CSVRGQINYGYTF
TGCAGCGTTAGGGGACAGATCAACTATGGCTACACCTTC
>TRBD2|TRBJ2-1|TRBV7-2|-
CASSPGLDYNEQFF
TGTGCCAGTAGTCCGGGACTAGACTACAATGAGCAGTTCTTC
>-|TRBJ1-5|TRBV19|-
CASSIDKNQPQHF
TGTGCCAGTAGTATAGACAAAAATCAGCCCCAGCATTTT
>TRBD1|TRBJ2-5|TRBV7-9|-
CASSLDRGGETQYF
TGTGCCAGCAGCTTGGACAGGGGGGGAGAGACCCAGTACTTC
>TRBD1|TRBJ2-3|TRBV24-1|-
CATSGARDRGSSDTDTQYF
TGTGCCACCAGTGGTGCCCGGGACAGGGGATCCTCCGACACAGATACGCAGTATTTT
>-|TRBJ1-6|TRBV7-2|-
CASSGRVDPLHF
TGTGCCAGCAGCGGCAGGGTCGACCCCCTCCACTTT
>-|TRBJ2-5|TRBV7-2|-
CASERTARLQETQYF
TGTGCCTCCGAGCGGACAGCACGTCTTCAAGAGACCCAGTACTTC
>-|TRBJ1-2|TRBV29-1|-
CSAAAQNYGYTF
TGCAGCGCCGCTGCCCAGAACTATGGCTACACCTTC
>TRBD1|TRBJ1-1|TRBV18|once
CASSPGRTGGTEAFF
TGTGCCAGCTCACCAGGCCGGACAGGGGGTACTGAAGCTTTCTTT
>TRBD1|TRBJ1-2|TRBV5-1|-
CASSPDGTGNGYTF
TGCGCCAGCAGCCCGGATGGGACAGGGAACGGCTACACCTTC
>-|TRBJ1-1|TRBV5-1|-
CASSKRGAGDTEAFF
TGCGCCAGCAGCAAGCGGGGGGCTGGGGACACTGAAGCTTTCTTT